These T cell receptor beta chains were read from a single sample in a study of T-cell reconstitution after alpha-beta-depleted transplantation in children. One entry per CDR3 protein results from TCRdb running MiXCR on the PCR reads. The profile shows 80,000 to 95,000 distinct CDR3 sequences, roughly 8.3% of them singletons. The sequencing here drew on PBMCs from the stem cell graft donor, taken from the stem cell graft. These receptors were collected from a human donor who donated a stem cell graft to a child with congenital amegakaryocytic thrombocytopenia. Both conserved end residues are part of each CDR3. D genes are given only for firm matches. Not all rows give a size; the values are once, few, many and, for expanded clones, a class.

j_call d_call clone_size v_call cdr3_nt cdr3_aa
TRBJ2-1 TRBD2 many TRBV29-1 TGCAGCGGCGAACCGGGAGGGCCGGGCAATGAGCAGTTCTTC CSGEPGGPGNEQFF
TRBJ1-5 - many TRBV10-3 TGTGCCGCCTCAGGCGACGGTGATCAGCCCCAGCATTTT CAASGDGDQPQHF
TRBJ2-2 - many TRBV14 TGTGCCAGCAGCCAAGATAAAGGCAGGATCCTTTCGAACACCGGGGAGCTGTTTTTT CASSQDKGRILSNTGELFF
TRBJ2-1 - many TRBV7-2 TGTGCCAGCAGCCGAGCGCCTGAGCAGTTCTTC CASSRAPEQFF
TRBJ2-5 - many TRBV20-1 TGCAGTGCTGCCGTGATAGCGGTCCAAGAGACCCAGTACTTC CSAAVIAVQETQYF
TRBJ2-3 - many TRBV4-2 TGTGCCAGCAGCCCCCGGGGAGCGGACACAGATACGCAGTATTTT CASSPRGADTDTQYF
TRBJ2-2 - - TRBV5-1 TGCGCCAGCAGCTTTACGGGTAACACCGGGGAGCTGTTTTTT CASSFTGNTGELFF
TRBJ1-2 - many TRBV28 TGTGCCAGCAGTTCCAGTTTCGGTGACAGAGACTATGGCTACACCTTC CASSSSFGDRDYGYTF
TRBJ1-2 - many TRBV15 TGTGCCACCAGCAGGCCCGGGACTCCTTCGAGCTATGGCTACACCTTC CATSRPGTPSSYGYTF
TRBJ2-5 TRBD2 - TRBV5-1 TGCGCCAGCAGCTTGGGTTTTAGCGGGGGCCTCCAAGAGACCCAGTACTTC CASSLGFSGGLQETQYF
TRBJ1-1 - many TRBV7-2 TGTGCCAGCAGCTTAGACCAGATGAACACTGAAGCTTTCTTT CASSLDQMNTEAFF
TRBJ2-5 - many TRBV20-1 TGCAGTGCTAGAGACGGACTATTCAAAGAGACCCAGTACTTC CSARDGLFKETQYF
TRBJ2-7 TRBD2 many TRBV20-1 TGCAGTGCTAGAGGGGCTACTAGCGGAACTTCCCGTTACGAGCAGTACTTC CSARGATSGTSRYEQYF
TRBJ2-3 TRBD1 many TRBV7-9 TGTGCCAGCAGCCCGTTGGACAGGGCAGCAGATACGCAGTATTTT CASSPLDRAADTQYF
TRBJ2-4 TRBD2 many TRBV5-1 TGCGCCAGCAGCTTGGAAGGACTAGCGGGAGTAAACATTCAGTACTTC CASSLEGLAGVNIQYF
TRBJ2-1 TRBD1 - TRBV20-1 TGCAGTTGCCGTGACAGGGAAGGGTACAATGAGCAGTTCTTC CSCRDREGYNEQFF
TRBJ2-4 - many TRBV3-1 TGTGCCAGCAGCCAATGGGCAGAAAACATTCAGTACTTC CASSQWAENIQYF
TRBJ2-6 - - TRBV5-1 TGCGCCAGCAGCCCGGGACGAAACTCTGGGGCCAACGGCCTGACTTTC CASSPGRNSGANGLTF
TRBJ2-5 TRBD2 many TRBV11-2 TGTGCCAGCAGCCCTAGCGGGGGGGCCGGAGAGACCCAGTACTTC CASSPSGGAGETQYF
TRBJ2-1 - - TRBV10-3 TGTGCCATCAGTGAAGGTGGCGAGCAGTTCTTC CAISEGGEQFF
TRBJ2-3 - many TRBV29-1 TGCAGCGTAGGGGGGCAGGATACGCAGTATTTT CSVGGQDTQYF
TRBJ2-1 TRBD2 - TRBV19 TGTGCCAGTAGCCTAATAGCGGGCTCCTACAATGAGCAGTTCTTC CASSLIAGSYNEQFF
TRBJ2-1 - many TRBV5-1 TGCGCCAGCAGCTTGTGGAACATGGCTGAGCAGTTCTTC CASSLWNMAEQFF
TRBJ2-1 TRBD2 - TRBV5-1 TGCGCCAGCAGCTTGGGAGGACAGCGGGGGGACAATGAGCAGTTCTTC CASSLGGQRGDNEQFF
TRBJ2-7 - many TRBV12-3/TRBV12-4 TGTGCCAGCAGTCTATTACAGGGACCCTACGAGCAGTACTTC CASSLLQGPYEQYF
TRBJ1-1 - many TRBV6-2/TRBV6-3 TGTGCCAGCAGACCGACAGGGAACACTGAAGCTTTCTTT CASRPTGNTEAFF
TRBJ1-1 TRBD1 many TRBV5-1 TGCGCCAGCAGCTGGGGACAGGGTGCCACTGAAGCTTTCTTT CASSWGQGATEAFF
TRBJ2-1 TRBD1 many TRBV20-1 TGCAGTGCTAGGGATCCAAGCCCGGGACAGGGGGGCAATGAGCAGTTCTTC CSARDPSPGQGGNEQFF
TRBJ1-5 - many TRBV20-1 TGCAGTGCCCTTCCACGGGGGGTGGTTCAGAACAATCAGCCCCAGCATTTT CSALPRGVVQNNQPQHF
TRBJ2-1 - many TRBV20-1 TGCAGTGCTCTAGAGGGCGGGACCTACAATGAGCAGTTCTTC CSALEGGTYNEQFF
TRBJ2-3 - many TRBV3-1 TGTGCCAGCAGCCGAACAGGGAATACGCAGTATTTT CASSRTGNTQYF
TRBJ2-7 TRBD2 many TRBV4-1 TGCGCCAGCAGCCAAGTAGGGCGGGGGGTCTACGAGCAGTACTTC CASSQVGRGVYEQYF
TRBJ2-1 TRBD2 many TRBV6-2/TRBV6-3 TGTGCCAGCAGTTACTCGCCCCTAGCGGGAGTGTACAATGAGCAGTTCTTC CASSYSPLAGVYNEQFF
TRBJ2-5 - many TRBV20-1 TGCAGTGCTTCAGGAGTGGGAGGAGAGACCCAGTACTTC CSASGVGGETQYF
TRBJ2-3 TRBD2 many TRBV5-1 TGCGCCAGCAGACCAGGACTAGCGGGAGCGGATACGCAGTATTTT CASRPGLAGADTQYF
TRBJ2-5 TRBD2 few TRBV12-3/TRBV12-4 TGTGCCAGCAGCACCTTAGCGGGAGGTGTAAACCAAGAGACCCAGTACTTC CASSTLAGGVNQETQYF
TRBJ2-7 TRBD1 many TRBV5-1 TGCGCCAGCGGGCGGGACAGGATTGACGAGCAGTACTTC CASGRDRIDEQYF
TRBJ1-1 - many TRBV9 TGTGCCAGCAGCGTAGGGACAGTCGCTATGAACACTGAAGCTTTCTTT CASSVGTVAMNTEAFF
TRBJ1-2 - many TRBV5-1 TGCGCCAGCAGCTTGGATCCGGAGTCAAGGATCTACACCTTC CASSLDPESRIYTF
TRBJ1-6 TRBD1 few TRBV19 TGTGCCAGTAGTAGGGCCGACAGGGAACATTCACCCCTCCACTTT CASSRADREHSPLHF